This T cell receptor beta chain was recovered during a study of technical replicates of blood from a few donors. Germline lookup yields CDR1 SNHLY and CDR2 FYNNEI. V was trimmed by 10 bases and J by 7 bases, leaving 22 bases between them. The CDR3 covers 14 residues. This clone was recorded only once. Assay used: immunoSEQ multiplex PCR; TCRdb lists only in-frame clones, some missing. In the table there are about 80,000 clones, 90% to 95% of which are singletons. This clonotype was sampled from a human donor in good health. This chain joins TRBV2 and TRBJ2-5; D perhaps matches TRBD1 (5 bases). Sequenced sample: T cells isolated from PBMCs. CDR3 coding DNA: TGTGCCACTCTCCCGTACCGCGAAACAGGGACCCAGTACTTC. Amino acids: CATLPYRETGTQYF.